This T cell receptor beta chain was observed in a study of T-cell reconstitution after alpha-beta-depleted transplantation in children. CDR3 length: 15 amino acids. The junction had 11 bases not matched to a gene; V was cut back by 5 bases and J by 7 bases. Germline lookup yields CDR1 SGHTA and CDR2 FQGTGA. This clonotype appeared a few times. Unique molecular identifiers tagged the TCRbeta library. One entry per CDR3 protein, called by TCRdb with MiXCR from the PCR reads. Of some 500,000 distinct CDR3 sequences in the sample, about 16% were seen once. The sequence was obtained from a human donor who donated a stem cell graft to a child with acute lymphoblastic leukemia. Sequenced material: PBMCs from the stem cell graft donor, taken from the stem cell graft. This chain connects TRBV7-3 to TRBJ2-1; 7 nucleotides match TRBD2. CDR3 coding DNA: TGTGCCAGCAGCGGGGGGGGAACTAGCTTGAATGAGCAGTTCTTC. It yields the protein CASSGGGTSLNEQFF.